The subject of this entry is one T cell receptor beta chain. The antigen is undetermined. The sample originates from a study of vaccination and CD4 T cells after COVID-19. About the study: A median of about 100 days (range 35 to 161) separated diagnosis from post-COVID sampling.

Indicated treatment: 10-day PBMC culture with coronavirus spike peptide pools or control peptides (ViraFEST assay). Every well contained some 2 million PBMCs, which were grown with around 10 IU/ml IL-2 and 9 to 10 ug/ml peptide pools. This CDR3 comprises 14 residues. V was shortened by 3 bases and J by 4 bases, with 11 bases between the two germline ends. From germline, CDR1 is SGDLS and CDR2 YYNGEE. Sequencing of DNA taken from cultured CD4+ T cells relied on the Oncomine TCR Beta short-read assay. MiXCR, run by TCRdb on the PCR reads, gives a single entry per CDR3 protein. The sample shows about 8,500 distinct CDR3 sequences, around 63% of them seen only once. Study-level points and caveats: The authors studied relatively few convalescent patients and analyzed no early post-infection timepoints. Vaccine-specific clones numbering 304 of 307 showed spike mono-reactivity in convalescent patients.

The chain recombines TRBV9 with TRBJ1-5; maybe TRBD1 (6 bases). The sequence derives from a human donor who had recovered from COVID-19. The specimen was CD4+ T cells from blood, cultured in vitro. The CDR3 protein is CASSATGQNQPQHF. The CDR3 bases are TGTGCCAGCAGCGCCACAGGACAGAATCAGCCCCAGCATTTT. The full variable domain, its missing parts supplied by reference TRBV9 and TRBJ1-5, is DSGVTQTPKHLITATGQRVTLRCSPRSGDLSVYWYQQSLDQGLQFLIQYYNGEERAKGNILERFSAQQFPDLHSELNLSSLELGDSALYFCASSATGQNQPQHFGDGTRLSIL.